The T cell receptor (beta chain) described here comes from a study of CD8 T cells in Susac syndrome. Across the study: Among the Susac syndrome patients who underwent sequencing, about six had clinically active disease, while 8 or 9 of them were in remission.

The CDR3 extends over 11 amino acids. V was shortened by 3 bases and J by 8 bases, with 4 bases between the two germline ends. Per the germline V gene, CDR1 is LGHNA and CDR2 is YNFKEQ. A quantity of 0.5 to 1 ug RNA underwent reverse transcription using random hexamers. TCRdb reprocessed the immunoSEQ multiplex PCR reads with MiXCR, giving one entry per CDR3 protein. This sample has approximately 87,000 distinct CDR3 sequences; approximately 96% occur once, and the top ten carry about 0.39%. This chain links TRBV4-2 with TRBJ2-2; D is unresolved. The sample comprised CD8+ T cells from PBMCs. The source of this sequence is a human donor with Susac syndrome. The CDR3 DNA sequence: TGTGCCAGCAGCCAGGAGGGGGAGCTGTTTTTT. This codes for CASSQEGELFF.